The 4 T cell receptor beta chains in this list originate from one sample, sequenced in a study of blood T cells in healthy people across ages. It was with a sample-barcoded 5' primer and a J-beta primer mix that a second PCR of about 6 to 12 cycles was run. TCRdb re-analysed the 5' RACE reads in MiXCR, keeping a single row per CDR3 protein. Seen here are 720,000 or so distinct CDR3 sequences, less than 45% observed once, and the top ten hold approximately 29%. The specimen sequenced was blood. The origin of the receptors is a man older than 75 in good health.

The chain has TRBV3-1 and TRBJ2-5, with TRBD2 matching over 7 bases. The CDR3 spans 13 residues. Germline CDR1 reads LGHDT; CDR2 reads YNNKEL (reference sequence). V lost 5 bases and J lost 2; bases outside the gene matches: 2. The chain's CDR3 is CASSGRGQETQYF. In DNA, the CDR3 is TGTGCCAGCAGCGGGCGGGGGCAAGAGACCCAGTACTTC.

Details on this clonotype: One end of the junction varies from germline; a read error may be responsible. The chain joins TRBV4-2 to TRBJ2-3, with D maybe TRBD1 (6 bases). This CDR3 is 18 amino acids long. Looked up from germline, CDR1 is LGHNA and CDR2 is YNFKEQ. The CDR3 coding sequence is TGTGCCAACAGCTACACAAACGGACAGAAGTCTAGCACAGATACGCAGTATTTT. Amino acid sequence: CANSYTNGQKSSTDTQYF.

With respect to this clonotype: A read error is possible here, since a much larger clone lies one base away. This chain uses TRBV11-3 with TRBJ2-1, with D possibly being TRBD1 or TRBD2 (5 bases each). The V gene's germline CDR1 is SGHNT and CDR2 YENEEA. This CDR3 has 18 residues. The CDR3 nucleotides read TGTGCCAGCAGCTTAATTGGGACCATAGCAGGACGGTACAGTGAGCAGTTCTTC. Translated: CASSLIGTIAGRYSEQFF.

This clonotype was counted only a few times. The chain employs TRBV6-2 or TRBV6-3 and TRBJ2-3; D not resolved. The CDR3 sequence is 13 residues long. V lost 8 bases, J lost 2 bases, and 11 bases lay in between. The germline CDR1 and CDR2 sequences are MNHEY and SVGEGT. CDR3 sequence reads: CASRPRFTDTQYF. The CDR3 DNA sequence: TGTGCCAGCCGACCCCGCTTCACAGATACGCAGTATTTT.